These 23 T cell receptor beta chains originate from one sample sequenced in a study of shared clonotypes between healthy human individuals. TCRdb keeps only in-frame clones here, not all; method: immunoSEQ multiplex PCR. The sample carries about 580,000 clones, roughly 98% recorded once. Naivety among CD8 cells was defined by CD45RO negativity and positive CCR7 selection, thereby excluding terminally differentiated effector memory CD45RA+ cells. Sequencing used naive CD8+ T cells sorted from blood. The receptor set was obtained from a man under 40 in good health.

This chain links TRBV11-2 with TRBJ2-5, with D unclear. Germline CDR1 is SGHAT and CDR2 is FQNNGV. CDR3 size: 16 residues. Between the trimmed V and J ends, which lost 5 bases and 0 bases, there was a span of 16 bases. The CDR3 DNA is TGTGCCAGCAGCCCACCCCTCGACTCATACCAAGAGACCCAGTACTTC. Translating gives CASSPPLDSYQETQYF. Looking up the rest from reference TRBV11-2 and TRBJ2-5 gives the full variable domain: EAGVAQSPRYKIIEKRQSVAFWCNPISGHATLYWYQQILGQGPKLLIQFQNNGVVDDSQLPKDRFSAERLKGVDSTLKIQPAKLEDSAVYLCASSPPLDSYQETQYFGPGTRLLVL.

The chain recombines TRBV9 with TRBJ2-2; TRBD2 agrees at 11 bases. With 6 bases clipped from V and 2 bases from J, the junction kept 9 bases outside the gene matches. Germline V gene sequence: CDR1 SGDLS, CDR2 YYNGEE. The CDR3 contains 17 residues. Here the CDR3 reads CASTDSTSGSNTGELFF. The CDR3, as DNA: TGTGCCAGCACCGACTCCACTAGCGGGAGTAACACCGGGGAGCTGTTTTTT.

The CDR3 DNA sequence: TGCAGCGTCCCATCGGGAGCGAGCACCGGGGAGCTGTTTTTT. As protein: CSVPSGASTGELFF. This chain uses TRBV29-1 with TRBJ2-2; D might be TRBD2 (6 bases). V lost 6 bases and J 4 bases, leaving 15 bases between the germline ends. Germline loops: CDR1 SQVTM, CDR2 ANQGSEA. The CDR3 is made up of 14 amino acids.

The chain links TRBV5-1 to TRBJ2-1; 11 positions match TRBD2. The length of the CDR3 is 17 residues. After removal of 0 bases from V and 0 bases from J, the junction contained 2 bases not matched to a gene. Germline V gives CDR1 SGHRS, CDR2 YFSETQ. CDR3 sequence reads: CASSLGTSGYSYNEQFF. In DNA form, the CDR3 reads TGCGCCAGCAGCTTGGGGACTAGCGGGTACTCCTACAATGAGCAGTTCTTC.

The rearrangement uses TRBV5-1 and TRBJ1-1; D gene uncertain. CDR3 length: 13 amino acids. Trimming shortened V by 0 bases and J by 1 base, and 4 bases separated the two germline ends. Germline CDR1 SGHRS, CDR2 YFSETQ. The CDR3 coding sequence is TGCGCCAGCAGCTTGGCACCGAACACTGAAGCTTTCTTT. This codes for CASSLAPNTEAFF.

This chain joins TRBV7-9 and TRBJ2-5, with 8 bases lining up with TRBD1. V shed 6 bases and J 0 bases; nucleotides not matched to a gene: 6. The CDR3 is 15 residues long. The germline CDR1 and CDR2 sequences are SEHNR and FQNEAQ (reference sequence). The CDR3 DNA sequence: TGTGCCAGCAGTCGACAGGGGTTCGACCAAGAGACCCAGTACTTC. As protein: CASSRQGFDQETQYF.

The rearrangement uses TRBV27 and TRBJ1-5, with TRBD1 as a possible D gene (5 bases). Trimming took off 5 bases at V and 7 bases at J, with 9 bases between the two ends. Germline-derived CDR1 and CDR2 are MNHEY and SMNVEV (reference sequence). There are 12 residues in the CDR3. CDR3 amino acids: CASSVGGQPQHF. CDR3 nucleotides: TGTGCCAGCAGTGTCGGGGGGCAGCCCCAGCATTTT.

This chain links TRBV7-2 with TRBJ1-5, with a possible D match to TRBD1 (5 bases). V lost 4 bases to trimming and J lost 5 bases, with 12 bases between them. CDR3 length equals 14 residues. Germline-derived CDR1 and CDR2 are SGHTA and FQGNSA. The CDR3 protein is CASSSYAGDQPQHF. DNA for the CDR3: TGTGCCAGCAGCTCGTACGCGGGGGATCAGCCCCAGCATTTT.

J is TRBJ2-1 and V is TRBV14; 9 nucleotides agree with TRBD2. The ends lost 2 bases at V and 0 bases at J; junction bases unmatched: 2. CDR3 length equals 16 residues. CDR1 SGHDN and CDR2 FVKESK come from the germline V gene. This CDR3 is CASSQLAGSSYNEQFF. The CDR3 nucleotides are TGTGCCAGCAGCCAACTAGCGGGGAGCTCCTACAATGAGCAGTTCTTC.

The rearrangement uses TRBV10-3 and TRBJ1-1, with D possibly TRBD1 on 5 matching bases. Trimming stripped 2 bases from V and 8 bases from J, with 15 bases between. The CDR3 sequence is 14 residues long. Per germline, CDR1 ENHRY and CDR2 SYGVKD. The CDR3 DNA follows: TGTGCCATCAGTGAGCCACGGCAGGGTAACGAAGCTTTCTTT. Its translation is CAISEPRQGNEAFF.

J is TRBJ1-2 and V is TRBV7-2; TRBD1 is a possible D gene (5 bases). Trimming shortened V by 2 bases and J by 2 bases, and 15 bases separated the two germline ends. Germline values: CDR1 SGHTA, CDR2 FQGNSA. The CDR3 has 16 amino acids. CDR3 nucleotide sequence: TGTGCCAGCAGCTTATTTACAGGCCGATCAAACTATGGCTACACCTTC. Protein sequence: CASSLFTGRSNYGYTF.

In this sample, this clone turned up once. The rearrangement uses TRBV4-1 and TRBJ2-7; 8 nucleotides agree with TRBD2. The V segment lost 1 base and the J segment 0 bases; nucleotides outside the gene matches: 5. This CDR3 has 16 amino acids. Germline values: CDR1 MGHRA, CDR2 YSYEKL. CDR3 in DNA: TGCGCCAGCAGCCAAGCGGGAGGGGCCACCTCCTACGAGCAGTACTTC. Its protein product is CASSQAGGATSYEQYF.

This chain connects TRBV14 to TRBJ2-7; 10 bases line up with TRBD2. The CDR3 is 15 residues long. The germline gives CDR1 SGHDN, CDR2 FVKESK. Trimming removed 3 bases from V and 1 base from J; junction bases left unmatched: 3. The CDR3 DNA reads TGTGCCAGCAGCCAGTCTAGCGGGAGTTCCTACGAGCAGTACTTC. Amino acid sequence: CASSQSSGSSYEQYF.

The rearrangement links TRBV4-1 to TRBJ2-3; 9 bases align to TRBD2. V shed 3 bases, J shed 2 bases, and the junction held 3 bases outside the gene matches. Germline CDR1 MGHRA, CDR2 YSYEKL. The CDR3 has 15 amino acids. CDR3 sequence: CASSHVAGDTDTQYF. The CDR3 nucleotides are TGCGCCAGCAGCCATGTAGCGGGAGACACAGATACGCAGTATTTT.

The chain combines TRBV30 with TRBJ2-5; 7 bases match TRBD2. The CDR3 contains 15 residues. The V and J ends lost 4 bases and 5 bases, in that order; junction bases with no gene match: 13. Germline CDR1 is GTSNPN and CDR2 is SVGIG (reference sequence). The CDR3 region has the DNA TGTGCCTGGACTTTCTTCGGCGGGAGTTCCGAGACCCAGTACTTC. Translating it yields CAWTFFGGSSETQYF. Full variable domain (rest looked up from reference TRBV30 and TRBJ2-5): SQTIHQWPATLVQPVGSPLSLECTVEGTSNPNLYWYRQAAGRGLQLLFYSVGIGQISSEVPQNLSASRPQDRQFILSSKKLLLSDSGFYLCAWTFFGGSSETQYFGPGTRLLVL.

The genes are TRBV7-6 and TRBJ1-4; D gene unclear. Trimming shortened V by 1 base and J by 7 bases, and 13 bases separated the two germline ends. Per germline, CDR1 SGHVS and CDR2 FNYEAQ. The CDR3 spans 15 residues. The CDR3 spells CASSLDGPESEKLFF. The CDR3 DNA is TGTGCCAGCAGCTTAGACGGACCGGAGAGTGAAAAACTGTTTTTT.

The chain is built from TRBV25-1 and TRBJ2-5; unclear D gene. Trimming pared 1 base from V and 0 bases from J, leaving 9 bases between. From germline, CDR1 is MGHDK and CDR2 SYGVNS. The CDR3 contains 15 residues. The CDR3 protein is CASSEFALNQETQYF. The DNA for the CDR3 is TGTGCCAGCAGTGAATTTGCCTTGAACCAAGAGACCCAGTACTTC.

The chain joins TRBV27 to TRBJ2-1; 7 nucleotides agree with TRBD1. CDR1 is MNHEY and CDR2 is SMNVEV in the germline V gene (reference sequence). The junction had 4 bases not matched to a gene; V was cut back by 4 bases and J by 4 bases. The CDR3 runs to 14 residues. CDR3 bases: TGTGCCAGCAGTTCAGGACAGGCGTACAATGAGCAGTTCTTC. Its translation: CASSSGQAYNEQFF.

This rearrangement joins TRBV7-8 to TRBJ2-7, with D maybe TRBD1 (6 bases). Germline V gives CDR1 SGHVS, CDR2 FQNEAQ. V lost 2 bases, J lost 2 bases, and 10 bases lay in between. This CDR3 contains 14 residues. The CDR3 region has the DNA TGTGCCAGCAGCTTAATCCAGGGGACCTACGAGCAGTACTTC. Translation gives CASSLIQGTYEQYF.

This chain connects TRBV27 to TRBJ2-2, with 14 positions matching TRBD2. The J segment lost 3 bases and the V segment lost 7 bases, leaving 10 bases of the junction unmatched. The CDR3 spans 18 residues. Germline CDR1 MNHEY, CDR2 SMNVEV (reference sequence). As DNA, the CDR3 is TGTGCCAGCAACAACCCGGGACTAGCGGGAGTCGACACCGGGGAGCTGTTTTTT. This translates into CASNNPGLAGVDTGELFF.

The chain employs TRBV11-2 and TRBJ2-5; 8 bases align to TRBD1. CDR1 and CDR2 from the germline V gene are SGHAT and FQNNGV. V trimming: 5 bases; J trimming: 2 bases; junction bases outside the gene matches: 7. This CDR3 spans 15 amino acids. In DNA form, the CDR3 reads TGTGCCAGCAGCCGGACAGGGTCTGGACAAGAGACCCAGTACTTC. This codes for CASSRTGSGQETQYF.

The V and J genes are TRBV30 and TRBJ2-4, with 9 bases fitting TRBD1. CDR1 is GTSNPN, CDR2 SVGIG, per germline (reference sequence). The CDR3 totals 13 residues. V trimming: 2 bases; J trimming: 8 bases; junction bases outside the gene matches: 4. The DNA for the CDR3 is TGTGCCTGGAGTCTCGGACAGGGGTACATTCAGTACTTC. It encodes CAWSLGQGYIQYF.

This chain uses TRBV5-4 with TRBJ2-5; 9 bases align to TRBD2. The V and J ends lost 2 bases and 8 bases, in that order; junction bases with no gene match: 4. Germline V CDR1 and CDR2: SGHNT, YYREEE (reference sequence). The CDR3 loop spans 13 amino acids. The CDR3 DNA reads TGTGCCAGCAGCTTTACTCTAGCGGGAACCCAGTACTTC. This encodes CASSFTLAGTQYF.